This T cell receptor beta chain is drawn from a study of cytomegalovirus exposure and HLA in healthy donors. Turning to this clone: What it binds is unknown.

Unrecorded immune exposure was likely among donors, who were nominally healthy when sampled. The PCR used 60 Vbeta and 13 Jbeta primers. Some clones are missing from TCRdb's copy, which holds only in-frame ones; the method was immunoSEQ multiplex PCR. The sample gives fewer than 250,000 clones, 60% to 80% of which show up once; around 2% is in the top ten. Study-wide points: TCR beta sequences numbering 16,951 were associated with HLA alleles at 0.05 false discovery rate in a later analysis. A few CMV-associated chains proved CMV antigen-specific in vitro. Within the data, a cluster of highly shared sequence variants was likely a sequencing artifact.

The CDR3 loop spans 13 amino acids. Germline-derived CDR1 and CDR2 are SNHLY and FYNNEI. Trimming removed 5 bases at V and 5 bases at J, with 10 bases between. The chain combines TRBV2 with TRBJ2-1; D uncertain. The clonotype originates from a man between 18 and 35 years old in good health and CMV-seronegative. The sample was PBMCs. The CDR3 reads CASSIYFDNEQFF. CDR3 coding DNA: TGTGCCAGCAGTATCTACTTCGACAATGAGCAGTTCTTC.